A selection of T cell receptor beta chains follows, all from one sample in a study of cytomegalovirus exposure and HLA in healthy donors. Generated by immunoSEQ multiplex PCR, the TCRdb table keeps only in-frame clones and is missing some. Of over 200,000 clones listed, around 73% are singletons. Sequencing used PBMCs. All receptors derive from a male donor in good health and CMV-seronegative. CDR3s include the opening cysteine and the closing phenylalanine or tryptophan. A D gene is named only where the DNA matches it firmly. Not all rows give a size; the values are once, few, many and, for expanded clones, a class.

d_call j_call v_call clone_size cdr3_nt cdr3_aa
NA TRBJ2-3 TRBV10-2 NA TGCGCCAGCGGCTGGGCGGATACGCAGTATTTT CASGWADTQYF
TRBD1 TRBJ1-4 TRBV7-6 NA TGTGCCAGCAGCTCGGACAGGTTTAATGAAAAACTGTTTTTT CASSSDRFNEKLFF
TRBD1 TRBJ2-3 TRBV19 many TGTGCCAGTAGTACGGACAGGGGGTATACGCAGTATTTT CASSTDRGYTQYF
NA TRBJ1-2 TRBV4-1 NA TGCGCCAGCAGGGGGCCGAACTATGGCTACACCTTC CASRGPNYGYTF
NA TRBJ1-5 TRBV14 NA TGTGCCAGCAGCCCGGACAGCCTCAATCAGCCCCAGCATTTT CASSPDSLNQPQHF
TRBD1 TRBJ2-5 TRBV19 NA TGTGCCAGTAGGACGACAGGGGAAGAGACCCAGTACTTC CASRTTGEETQYF
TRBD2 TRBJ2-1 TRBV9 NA TGTGCCAGCAGCGCGGGACTAGGCTACAATGAGCAGTTCTTC CASSAGLGYNEQFF
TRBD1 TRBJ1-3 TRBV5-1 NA TGCGCCAGCAGCTCGGAGACAGGGGTCGGTGGAAACACCATATATTTT CASSSETGVGGNTIYF
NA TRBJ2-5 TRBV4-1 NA TGCGCCAGCAGCCAAGACCTAGCGTCTACTCTACAAGAGACCCAGTACTTC CASSQDLASTLQETQYF
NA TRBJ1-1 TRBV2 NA TGTGCCAGCTTGGAGAGGTACCCGATTGAAGCTTTCTTT CASLERYPIEAFF
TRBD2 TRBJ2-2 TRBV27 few TGTGCCAGCAGTTTCCGGCGGGAGGTTATCGGGGAGCTGTTTTTT CASSFRREVIGELFF
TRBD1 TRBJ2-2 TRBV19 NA TGTGCCAGTAGACCGGACAGGGGAGGGAGAACCGGGGAGCTGTTTTTT CASRPDRGGRTGELFF
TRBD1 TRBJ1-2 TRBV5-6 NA TGTGCCAGCAGCTTGGACAGGGGGCTAGGGATGGCACTATATGGCTACACCTTC CASSLDRGLGMALYGYTF
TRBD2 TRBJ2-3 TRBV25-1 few TGTGCCAGCAGTGAGGGGACTAGCGGAATCACAGATACGCAGTATTTT CASSEGTSGITDTQYF
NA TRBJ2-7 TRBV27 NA TGTGCCAGCAGTTCACAGGTCCACTACGAGCAGTACTTC CASSSQVHYEQYF
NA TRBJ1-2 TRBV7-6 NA TGTGCCAGCAGCGCGACAGGTTATGGCTACACCTTC CASSATGYGYTF
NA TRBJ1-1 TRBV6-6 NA TGTGCCAGCAGTTACTCTTCGTCTAACACTGAAGCTTTCTTT CASSYSSSNTEAFF
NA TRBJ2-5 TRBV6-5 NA TGTGCCACTACGCGGGGGCGTGAGCAGTACTTC CATTRGREQYF
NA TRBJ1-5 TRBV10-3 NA TGTGCCACCAACAGGGTTAGCAATCAGCCCCAGCATTTT CATNRVSNQPQHF
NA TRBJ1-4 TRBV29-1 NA TGCAGCGTTTTAGGTCATGAGGGGACAGAAAAACTGTTTTTT CSVLGHEGTEKLFF
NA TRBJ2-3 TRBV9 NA TGTGCCAGCAGCGTAGCTCCGGGACACCGAGGGGATACGCAGTATTTT CASSVAPGHRGDTQYF
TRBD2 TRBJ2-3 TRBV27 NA TGTGCCAGCAGTTTTCTGGCGGGAGTTACAGATACGCAGTATTTT CASSFLAGVTDTQYF
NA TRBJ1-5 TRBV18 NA TGTGCCAGCTCACCAAAGTCTCGCGGGGCGGCTCAGCCCCAGCATTTT CASSPKSRGAAQPQHF
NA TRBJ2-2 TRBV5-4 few TGTGCCAGCAGCATCAGGAACACCGGGGAGCTGTTTTTT CASSIRNTGELFF
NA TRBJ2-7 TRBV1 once TGCACCAGCAGCCATGTCAGAAACCTTTACGAGCAGTACTTC CTSSHVRNLYEQYF
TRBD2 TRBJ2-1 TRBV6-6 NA TGTGCCAGCAGATCCAGCGGGAAGGACAATGAGCAGTTCTTC CASRSSGKDNEQFF
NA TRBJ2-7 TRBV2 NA TGTGCCAGCAGTGAAGAAGGGAGGACCTACTACGAGCAGTACTTC CASSEEGRTYYEQYF
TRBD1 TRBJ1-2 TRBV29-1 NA TGCAGCGTTGGGGGACAGGCGGATGGCTACACCTTC CSVGGQADGYTF
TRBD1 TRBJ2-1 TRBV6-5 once TGTGCCAGCAGTTACTCGAGGGGGCGGGAGCAGTTCTTC CASSYSRGREQFF
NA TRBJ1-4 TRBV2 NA TGTGCCAGCAGCGCACGGCGGGAGGTGACTAATGAAAAACTGTTTTTT CASSARREVTNEKLFF
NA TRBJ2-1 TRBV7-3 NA TGTGCCAGCAGCTTACTAGCACACAATGAGCAGTTCTTC CASSLLAHNEQFF
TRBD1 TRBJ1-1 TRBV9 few TGTGCCAGCAGCCCGCGACAGGGGGGGAACACTGAAGCTTTCTTT CASSPRQGGNTEAFF
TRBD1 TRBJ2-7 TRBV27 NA TGTGCCAGCAGAGCCGGGACAGGGGGCTACGAGCAGTACTTC CASRAGTGGYEQYF
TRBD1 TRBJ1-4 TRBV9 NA TGTGCCAGCAGCGTAGCGGGGACAGGGAATGAAAAACTGTTTTTT CASSVAGTGNEKLFF
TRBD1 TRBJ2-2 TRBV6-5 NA TGTGCCAGCAGAACAGGGGTCAGGGAGCTGTTTTTT CASRTGVRELFF
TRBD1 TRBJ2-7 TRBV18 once TGTGCCAGCTCACCAGGGACAGCACTCGAGCAGTACTTC CASSPGTALEQYF
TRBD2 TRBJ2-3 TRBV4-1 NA TGCGCCAGCAGCCAAGGAGAGACTAGCGGGAGCTCAGATACGCAGTATTTT CASSQGETSGSSDTQYF
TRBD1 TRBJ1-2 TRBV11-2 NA TGTGCCAGCAGCCAGAGGGGACAGCAAGCCTATGGCTACACCTTC CASSQRGQQAYGYTF
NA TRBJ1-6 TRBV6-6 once TGTGCCAGCAAGGACACGGGCCTCTCCTATAATTCACCCCTCCACTTT CASKDTGLSYNSPLHF
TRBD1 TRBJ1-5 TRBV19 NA TGTGCCAGTAGTACCCTACAGGGGGTAGTGAACAATCAGCCCCAGCATTTT CASSTLQGVVNNQPQHF
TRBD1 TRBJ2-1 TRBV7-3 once TGTGCCAGCAGCCCCCGGACAGGGGCAGGTAGTGAGCAGTTCTTC CASSPRTGAGSEQFF
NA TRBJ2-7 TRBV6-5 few TGTGCCAGCAGTTACGGGGGTTGGGGGGACGAGCAGTACTTC CASSYGGWGDEQYF
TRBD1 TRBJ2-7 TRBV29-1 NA TGCAGCGTTGTAGGGAACAGGGGCTCCTACGAGCAGTACTTC CSVVGNRGSYEQYF
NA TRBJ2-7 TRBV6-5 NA TGTGCCAGCAGTTACGGAGCTACCTACGAGCAGTACTTC CASSYGATYEQYF
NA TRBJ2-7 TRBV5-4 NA TGTGCCAGCAACTACCGAGGCGAGCAGTACTTC CASNYRGEQYF
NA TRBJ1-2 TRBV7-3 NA TGTGCCAGCAGCTCGACAGGAAACTATGGCTACACCTTC CASSSTGNYGYTF
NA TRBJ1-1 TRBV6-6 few TGTGCCAGCGTCCGGGGGGTTGGCACTGAAGCTTTCTTT CASVRGVGTEAFF
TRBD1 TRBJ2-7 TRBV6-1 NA TGTGCCAGCAGTGGGGGGACAGGGAGCGGGTACGAGCAGTACTTC CASSGGTGSGYEQYF
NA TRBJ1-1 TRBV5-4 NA TGTGCCAGCAGCTTCGGGTTGAAGCGGGGCACTGAAGCTTTCTTT CASSFGLKRGTEAFF
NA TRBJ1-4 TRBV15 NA TGTGCCACCAGCAGAGCTCGGGATGAAAAACTGTTTTTT CATSRARDEKLFF
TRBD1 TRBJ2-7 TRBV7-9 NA TGTGCCAGCAGCTTAGTCCCCTTAGGACAGGGATACGAGCAGTACTTC CASSLVPLGQGYEQYF
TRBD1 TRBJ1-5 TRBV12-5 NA TGTGCTAGTGTCGGACCCGGACAGGGCAATCAGCCCCAGCATTTT CASVGPGQGNQPQHF
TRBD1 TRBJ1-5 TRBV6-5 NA TGTGCCAGCAGTTATGACAGGGGGCAGGATCAGCCCCAGCATTTT CASSYDRGQDQPQHF
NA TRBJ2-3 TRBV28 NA TGTGCCAGCAGTCCTAACACAGATACGCAGTATTTT CASSPNTDTQYF
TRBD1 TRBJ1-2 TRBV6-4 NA TGTGCCAGCAGTGAACAGACAGGGGGCGGTGGCTACACCTTC CASSEQTGGGGYTF